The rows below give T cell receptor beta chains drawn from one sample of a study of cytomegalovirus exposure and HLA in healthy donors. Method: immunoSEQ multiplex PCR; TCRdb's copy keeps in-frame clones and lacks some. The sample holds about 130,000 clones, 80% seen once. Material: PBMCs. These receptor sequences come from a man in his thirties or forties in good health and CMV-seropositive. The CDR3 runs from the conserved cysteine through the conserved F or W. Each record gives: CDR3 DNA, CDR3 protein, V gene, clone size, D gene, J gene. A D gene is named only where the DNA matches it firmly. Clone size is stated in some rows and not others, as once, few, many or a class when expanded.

TGTGCCAGCAGCCTAGTAGGGGGCAACCTAGTAGACGAGACCCAGTACTTC | CASSLVGGNLVDETQYF | TRBV14 | once | TRBD1 | TRBJ2-5
TGTGCCAGCAGCTATACAGGGACGGGGGGCTACACCTTC | CASSYTGTGGYTF | TRBV5-6 | NA | NA | TRBJ1-2
TGTGCCATCAGTGACGCGGGGGGAGTCTCGAACACTGAAGCTTTCTTT | CAISDAGGVSNTEAFF | TRBV10-3 | NA | NA | TRBJ1-1
TGTGCCAGCAGCCAAGACGTTCGGGACAGGTTCTATGGCTACACCTTC | CASSQDVRDRFYGYTF | TRBV14 | NA | TRBD1 | TRBJ1-2
TGTGCCAGTAGCACCCCTAGGAGGGGCGCCGCCCAAAGCACAGATACGCAGTATTTT | CASSTPRRGAAQSTDTQYF | TRBV19 | NA | NA | TRBJ2-3
TGTGCCAGCAGCCCAGGAAATTTAGGGGCCCTGCAGAACACCGGGGAGCTGTTTTTT | CASSPGNLGALQNTGELFF | TRBV7-3 | once | NA | TRBJ2-2
TGTGCCAGCAGCGGCACAGGGTTCACCGGGGAGCTGTTTTTT | CASSGTGFTGELFF | TRBV9 | NA | NA | TRBJ2-2
TGCGCCAGCAGCTTGGGGGGACACACCTACGAGCAGTACTTC | CASSLGGHTYEQYF | TRBV5-1 | NA | NA | TRBJ2-7
TGTGCCAGCAGCTTGGGGACAGGGGGTAGGTTCGATGGCTACACCTTC | CASSLGTGGRFDGYTF | TRBV13 | NA | TRBD1 | TRBJ1-2
TGTGCCAGCAGCCGCGGGCGGGGCACGGATTCACCCCTCCACTTT | CASSRGRGTDSPLHF | TRBV5-5 | few | NA | TRBJ1-6
TGTGCCAGCACGTCAGGGGGCAGGGGTCACAATGAGCAGTTCTTC | CASTSGGRGHNEQFF | TRBV9 | NA | TRBD1 | TRBJ2-1
TGTGCCAGCAGCCATCAACGGGGGGCCACAGATACGCAGTATTTT | CASSHQRGATDTQYF | TRBV4-2 | few | NA | TRBJ2-3
TGTGCCAGCCACCTCAGGGGGCTGGGAGGCTACACCTTC | CASHLRGLGGYTF | TRBV28 | few | TRBD1 | TRBJ1-2
TGCGCCAGCAGCACAGGGGAAGAGATCTATGGCTACACCTTC | CASSTGEEIYGYTF | TRBV5-1 | NA | TRBD1 | TRBJ1-2
TGTGCCAGCAGCCCTCTGGGCAGTCCCTCTGGGGCCAACGGCCTGACTTTC | CASSPLGSPSGANGLTF | TRBV7-3 | NA | NA | TRBJ2-6
TGTGCCAGCAGCCTACAGGGTGGCGATGAGCAGTTCTTC | CASSLQGGDEQFF | TRBV5-4 | NA | NA | TRBJ2-1
TGCAGCGTCAGGGGTTTGGCAGAGACCCAGTACTTC | CSVRGLAETQYF | TRBV29-1 | NA | NA | TRBJ2-5
TGTGCTAGTGGTTTGGTAGTCTCCGGGTCAAACTACGAGCAGTACTTC | CASGLVVSGSNYEQYF | TRBV12-5 | NA | NA | TRBJ2-7
TGTGCCAGCAGCTCTAAACGGAGGACTGATACGAACACCGGGGAGCTGTTTTTT | CASSSKRRTDTNTGELFF | TRBV5-6 | NA | NA | TRBJ2-2
TGTGCCTGGAGAGGGGGCTGGAACACCGGGGAGCTGTTTTTT | CAWRGGWNTGELFF | TRBV30 | NA | TRBD1 | TRBJ2-2
TGTGCCAGCAGTGAAGGGTGGACAGGTCTAGCCAAAAACATTCAGTACTTC | CASSEGWTGLAKNIQYF | TRBV2 | NA | TRBD1 | TRBJ2-4
TGTGCCAGCAGCGTAGGGAGCTTGAGAGGCTACACCTTC | CASSVGSLRGYTF | TRBV9 | NA | NA | TRBJ1-2
TGCAGTGTAGTCGCCTCAGATACGCAGTATTTT | CSVVASDTQYF | TRBV20-1 | NA | NA | TRBJ2-3
TGTGCCAGCAGCGCCGAGGGCGGGACAGGGTACCAAGAGACCCAGTACTTC | CASSAEGGTGYQETQYF | TRBV9 | NA | TRBD1 | TRBJ2-5
TGTGCCAGTAGTATAATGGCAGACACCGGGGAGCTGTTTTTT | CASSIMADTGELFF | TRBV19 | NA | NA | TRBJ2-2
TGCGCCAGCAGCGAGGACAGCTCGTTGGGTCAGCCCCAGCATTTT | CASSEDSSLGQPQHF | TRBV5-1 | NA | NA | TRBJ1-5